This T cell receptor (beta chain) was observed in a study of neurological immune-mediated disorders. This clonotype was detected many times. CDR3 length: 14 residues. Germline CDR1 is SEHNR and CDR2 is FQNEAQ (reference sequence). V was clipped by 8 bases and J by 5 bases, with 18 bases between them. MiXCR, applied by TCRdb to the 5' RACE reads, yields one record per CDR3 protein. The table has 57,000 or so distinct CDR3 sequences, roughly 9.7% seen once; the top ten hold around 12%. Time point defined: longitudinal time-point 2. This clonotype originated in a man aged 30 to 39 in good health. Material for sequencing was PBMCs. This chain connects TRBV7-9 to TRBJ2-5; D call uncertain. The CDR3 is CASVPSEWSETQYF. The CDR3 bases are TGTGCCAGCGTACCATCTGAATGGTCCGAGACCCAGTACTTC.